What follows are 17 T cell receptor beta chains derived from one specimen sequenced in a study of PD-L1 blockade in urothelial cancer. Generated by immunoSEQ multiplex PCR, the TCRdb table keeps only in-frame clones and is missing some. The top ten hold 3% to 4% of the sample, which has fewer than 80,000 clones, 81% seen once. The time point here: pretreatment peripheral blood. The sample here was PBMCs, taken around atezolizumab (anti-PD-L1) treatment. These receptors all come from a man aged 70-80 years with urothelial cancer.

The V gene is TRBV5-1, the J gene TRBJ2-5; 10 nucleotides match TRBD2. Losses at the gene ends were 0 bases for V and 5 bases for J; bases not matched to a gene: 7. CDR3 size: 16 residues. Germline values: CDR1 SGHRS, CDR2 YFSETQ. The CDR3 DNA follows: TGCGCCAGCAGCTTGGTCCTAGCGGGAGCAGGGGAGACCCAGTACTTC. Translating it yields CASSLVLAGAGETQYF.

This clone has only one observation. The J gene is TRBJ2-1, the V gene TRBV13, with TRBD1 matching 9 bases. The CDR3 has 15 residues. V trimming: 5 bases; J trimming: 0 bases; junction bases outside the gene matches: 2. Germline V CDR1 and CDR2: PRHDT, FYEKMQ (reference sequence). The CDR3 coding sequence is TGTGCCAGCAGCGGACAGGGGCCCTCCTACAATGAGCAGTTCTTC. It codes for CASSGQGPSYNEQFF. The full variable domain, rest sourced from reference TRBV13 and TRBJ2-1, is AAGVIQSPRHLIKEKRETATLKCYPIPRHDTVYWYQQGPGQDPQFLISFYEKMQSDKGSIPDRFSAQQFSDYHSELNMSSLELGDSALYFCASSGQGPSYNEQFFGPGTRLTVL.

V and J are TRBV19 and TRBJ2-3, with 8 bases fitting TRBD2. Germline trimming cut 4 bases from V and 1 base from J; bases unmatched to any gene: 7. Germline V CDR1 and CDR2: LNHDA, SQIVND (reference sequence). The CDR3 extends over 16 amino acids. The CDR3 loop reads CASSSGRRVGTDTQYF. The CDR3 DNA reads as TGTGCCAGTAGTAGCGGGAGGAGGGTGGGCACAGATACGCAGTATTTT. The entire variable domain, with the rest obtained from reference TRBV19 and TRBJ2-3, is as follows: DGGITQSPKYLFRKEGQNVTLSCEQNLNHDAMYWYRQDPGQGLRLIYYSQIVNDFQKGDIAEGYSVSREKKESFPLTVTSAQKNPTAFYLCASSSGRRVGTDTQYFGPGTRLTVL.

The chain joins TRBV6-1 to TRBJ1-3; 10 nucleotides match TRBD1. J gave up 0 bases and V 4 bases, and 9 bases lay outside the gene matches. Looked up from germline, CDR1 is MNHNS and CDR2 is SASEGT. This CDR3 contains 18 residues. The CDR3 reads CASSGLGTGVFSGNTIYF. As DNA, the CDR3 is TGTGCCAGCAGTGGCCTGGGGACAGGGGTTTTCTCTGGAAACACCATATATTTT.

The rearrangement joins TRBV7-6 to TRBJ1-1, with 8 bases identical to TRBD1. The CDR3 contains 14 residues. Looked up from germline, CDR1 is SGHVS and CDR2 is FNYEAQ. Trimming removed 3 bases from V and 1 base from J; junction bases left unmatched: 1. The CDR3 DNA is TGTGCCAGCAGCTTGACAGGGGAGAACACTGAAGCTTTCTTT. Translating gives CASSLTGENTEAFF. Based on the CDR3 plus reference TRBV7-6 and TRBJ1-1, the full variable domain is GAGVSQSPRYKVTKRGQDVALRCDPISGHVSLYWYRQALGQGPEFLTYFNYEAQQDKSGLPNDRFSAERPEGSISTLTIQRTEQRDSAMYRCASSLTGENTEAFFGQGTRLTVV.

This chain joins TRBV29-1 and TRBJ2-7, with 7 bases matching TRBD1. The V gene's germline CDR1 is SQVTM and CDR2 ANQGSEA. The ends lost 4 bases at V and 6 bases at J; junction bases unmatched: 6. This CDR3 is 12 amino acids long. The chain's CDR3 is CSVGGQWGEQYF. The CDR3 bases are TGCAGCGTTGGGGGACAGTGGGGCGAGCAGTACTTC.

CDR3 protein: CASSLAGVGYEQYF. The CDR3, as DNA: TGTGCCAGCAGCTTGGCGGGGGTGGGGTACGAGCAGTACTTC. The J gene is TRBJ2-7, the V gene TRBV5-4, with a weak D call TRBD2 (6 bases). Germline V gives CDR1 SGHNT, CDR2 YYREEE (reference sequence). Trimming shortened V by 0 bases and J by 4 bases, and 11 bases separated the two germline ends. The CDR3 runs to 14 residues.

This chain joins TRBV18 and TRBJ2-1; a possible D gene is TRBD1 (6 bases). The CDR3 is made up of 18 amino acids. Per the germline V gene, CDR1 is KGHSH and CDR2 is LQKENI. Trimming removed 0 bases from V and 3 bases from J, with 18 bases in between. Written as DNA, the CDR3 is TGTGCCAGCTCACCACCGAGAGGGGACAACCAACTCTACAATGAGCAGTTCTTC. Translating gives CASSPPRGDNQLYNEQFF.

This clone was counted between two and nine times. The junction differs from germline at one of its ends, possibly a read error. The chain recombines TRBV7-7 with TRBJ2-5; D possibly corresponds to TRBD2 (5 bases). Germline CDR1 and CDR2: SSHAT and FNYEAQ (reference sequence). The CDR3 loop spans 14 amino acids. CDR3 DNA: TGTGCTAGCAGCTTACACCCACAAGAGGGGACCCAGTACTTC. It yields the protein CASSLHPQEGTQYF.

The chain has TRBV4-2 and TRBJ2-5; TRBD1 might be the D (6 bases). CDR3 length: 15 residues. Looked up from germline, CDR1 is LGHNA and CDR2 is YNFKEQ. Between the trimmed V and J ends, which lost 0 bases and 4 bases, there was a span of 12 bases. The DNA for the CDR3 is TGTGCCAGCAGCCAAGACGCCCAGGGGAGAGAGACCCAGTACTTC. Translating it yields CASSQDAQGRETQYF.

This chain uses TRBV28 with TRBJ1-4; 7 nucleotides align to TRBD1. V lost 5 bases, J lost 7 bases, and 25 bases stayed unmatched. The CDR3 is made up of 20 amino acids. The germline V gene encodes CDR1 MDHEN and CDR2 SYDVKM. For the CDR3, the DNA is TGTGCCAGCAGTCTCCCTACAAAAGGACAGGTGGACCTTGGGGGTGAAAAACTGTTTTTT. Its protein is CASSLPTKGQVDLGGEKLFF.

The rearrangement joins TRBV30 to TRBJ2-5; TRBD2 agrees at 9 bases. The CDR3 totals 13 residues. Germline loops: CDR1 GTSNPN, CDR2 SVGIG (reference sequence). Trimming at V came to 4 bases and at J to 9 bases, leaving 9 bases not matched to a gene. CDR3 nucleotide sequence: TGTGCCTGGACCATTAGCGGGGGCAAGGCCCAGTACTTC. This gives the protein CAWTISGGKAQYF. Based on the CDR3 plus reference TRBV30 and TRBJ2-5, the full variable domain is SQTIHQWPATLVQPVGSPLSLECTVEGTSNPNLYWYRQAAGRGLQLLFYSVGIGQISSEVPQNLSASRPQDRQFILSSKKLLLSDSGFYLCAWTISGGKAQYFGPGTRLLVL.

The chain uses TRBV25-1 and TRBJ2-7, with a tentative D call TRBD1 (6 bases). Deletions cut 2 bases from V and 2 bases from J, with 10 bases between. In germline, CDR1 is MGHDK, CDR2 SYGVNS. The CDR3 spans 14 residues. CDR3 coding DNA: TGTGCCAGCAGTGAAAACAGGGACCCCTACGAGCAGTACTTC. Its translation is CASSENRDPYEQYF.

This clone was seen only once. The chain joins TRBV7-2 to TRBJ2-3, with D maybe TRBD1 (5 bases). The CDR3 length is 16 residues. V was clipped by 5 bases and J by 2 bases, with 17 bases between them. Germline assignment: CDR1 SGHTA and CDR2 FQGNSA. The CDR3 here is CASSPQGVSYTDTQYF. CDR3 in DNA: TGTGCCAGCAGCCCCCAAGGGGTATCGTACACAGATACGCAGTATTTT.

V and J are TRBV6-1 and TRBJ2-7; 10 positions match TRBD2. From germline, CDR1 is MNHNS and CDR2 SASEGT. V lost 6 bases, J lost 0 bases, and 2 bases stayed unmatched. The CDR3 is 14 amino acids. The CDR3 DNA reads TGTGCCAGCAGGGTAGCGGGAGGCTCCTACGAGCAGTACTTC. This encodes CASRVAGGSYEQYF.

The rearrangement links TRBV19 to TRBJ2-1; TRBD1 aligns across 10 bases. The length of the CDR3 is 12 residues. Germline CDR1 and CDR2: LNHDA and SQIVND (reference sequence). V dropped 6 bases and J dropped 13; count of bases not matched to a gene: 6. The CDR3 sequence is CASSPGTGEQFF. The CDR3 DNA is TGTGCCAGTAGCCCAGGGACAGGGGAACAGTTCTTC.

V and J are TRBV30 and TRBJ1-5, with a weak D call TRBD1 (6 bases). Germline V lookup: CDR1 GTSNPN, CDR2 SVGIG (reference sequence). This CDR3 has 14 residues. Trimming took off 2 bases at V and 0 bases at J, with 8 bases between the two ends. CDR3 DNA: TGTGCCTGGAGTCGCAGGGGTAGCAATCAGCCCCAGCATTTT. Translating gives CAWSRRGSNQPQHF.